This T cell receptor beta chain was documented in a study of cytomegalovirus exposure and HLA in healthy donors. On the study more broadly: An analysis done earlier identified approximately 120 million unique TCR beta sequences from 190 million or so T cells.

The PCR was carried out with 60 Vbeta primers and 13 Jbeta primers. Authors' data handling: An analysis that came later counted 80 million or so unique TCR beta chains, approximately 9.9 million shared. TCRdb's table, derived via immunoSEQ multiplex PCR, lists solely in-frame clones and lacks some. For V, J and clone size, that table is used; D and trimming come from the DNA. The repertoire holds under 130,000 clones, with approximately 83% as singletons. Comment on this clone: Its antigen is not identified.

The study's findings and limits: Cytomegalovirus status, reportedly, was diagnosed with high specificity and sensitivity by the classifier.

This CDR3 has 13 residues. Per germline, CDR1 MNHNS and CDR2 SASEGT. Trimming removed 1 base at V and 8 bases at J, with 10 bases between. The sequenced sample was PBMCs. The TCR sequence derives from a man between 18 and 35 years old in good health and CMV-seronegative. The gene calls are TRBV6-1 and TRBJ2-3, with D hard to call. The DNA for the CDR3 is TGTGCCAGCAGTGAAGAGGCGCCAGGTACGCAGTATTTT. Its translation is CASSEEAPGTQYF.